This entry is about one TCR beta chain. What it binds is not known. The entry originates in a study of post-analysis software for immune sequencing data. CDR3 length: 17 residues. Germline assignment: CDR1 SGHAT and CDR2 FQDESV (reference sequence). Between the trimmed V and J ends, which lost 4 bases and 0 bases, there was a span of 13 bases. General observations from the study: Controls showed lower frequencies than patients for roughly five TRBV segments, and TRBV5-6, TRBV5-1 and TRBV20-1 were among these.

The TCR beta cDNA libraries contained unique molecular identifiers. Yield was some 500,000 cDNA molecules from roughly 0.93 to 9.6 million T cells. Using its own MiXCR run on the PCR reads, TCRdb lists one record per CDR3 protein. In the table there are 750,000 to 950,000 distinct CDR3 sequences, about 43% of which are singletons. The sample consisted of blood. V gene TRBV11-1 combines with J gene TRBJ2-6; a possible D gene is TRBD1 (6 bases). The TCR comes from a girl aged 10-17 years with multiple sclerosis. The CDR3 DNA is TGTGCCAGCAGCTCAGGGGCGGATAGCTCTGGGGCCAACGTCCTGACTTTC. Amino acids: CASSSGADSSGANVLTF.